The 20 T cell receptor beta chains below all came from one sample that was sequenced in a study of blood T cells in healthy people across ages. Using a J-beta primer mix together with a sample-barcoded 5' primer, a second PCR was run for roughly 7 to 11 cycles. Each CDR3 protein gets one entry after TCRdb re-called the 5' RACE reads with MiXCR. The table has 1,100,000 or so distinct CDR3 sequences, 40% to 55% seen once. The source material was blood. These TCRs come from a woman aged 60-75 years in good health.

This clonotype showed up just a few times. The chain uses TRBV20-1 and TRBJ1-5; tentative D call: TRBD1 (5 bases). Deletions cut 6 bases from V and 2 bases from J, with 14 bases between. The CDR3 covers 14 residues. Germline CDR1 DFQATT, CDR2 SNEGSKA (reference sequence). CDR3 bases: TGCAGTGCCAAGGCAGGGTCGGGCAATCAGCCCCAGCATTTT. Translating gives CSAKAGSGNQPQHF.

A single count supports this clonotype. The J gene is TRBJ2-5, the V gene TRBV20-1; D remains unclear. The end of the DNA is better explained by TRBJ2-7, so the J call may be wrong. The CDR3 runs 13 residues. CDR1 and CDR2 from the germline V gene are DFQATT and SNEGSKA (reference sequence). The CDR3 nucleotides read TGCAGTGCTAGAGTGCACGAACTTTCCGAGCAGTACTTC. This codes for CSARVHELSEQYF.

This clonotype was seen a few times. The chain carries TRBV10-1 and TRBJ2-1; 10 nucleotides match TRBD1. This CDR3 is 15 amino acids long. With V trimmed by 0 bases and J by 5 bases, 1 base remained unmatched. Germline CDR1 and CDR2: WNHNN and SYGVQD (reference sequence). CDR3 region: CASSESGTGDNEQFF. CDR3 DNA: TGCGCCAGCAGTGAGTCCGGGACAGGGGACAATGAGCAGTTCTTC.

This chain connects TRBV12-5 to TRBJ2-1; D gene uncertain. CDR1 and CDR2 (germline): LGHNT, FRNRAP. The CDR3 is made up of 11 amino acids. Trimming cost V 6 bases and J 10 bases, with 10 bases left between them. CDR3 DNA sequence: TGTGCTAGTGGACCTTTTTACGAGCAGTTCTTC. Translated, it gives CASGPFYEQFF.

The chain joins TRBV4-1 to TRBJ2-1; TRBD2 matches 7 bases. V lost 4 bases, J lost 9 bases, and 9 bases stayed unmatched. The CDR3 consists of 14 residues. CDR1 is MGHRA, CDR2 YSYEKL, per germline. The CDR3 loop is CASSLGGLGVEQFF. The CDR3 DNA reads TGCGCCAGCAGCCTAGGTGGACTAGGGGTTGAGCAGTTCTTC.

This chain links TRBV5-1 with TRBJ2-5; 8 bases line up with TRBD1. CDR3 size: 17 residues. Germline CDR1 reads SGHRS; CDR2 reads YFSETQ. Losses at the gene ends were 2 bases for V and 5 bases for J; bases not matched to a gene: 14. Here the CDR3 reads CASSLQEPGGPGETQYF. The CDR3 coding sequence is TGCGCCAGCAGCTTACAAGAACCAGGGGGCCCGGGGGAGACCCAGTACTTC.

The chain combines TRBV5-6 with TRBJ1-4; D possibly corresponds to TRBD1 (6 bases). The ends were cut back, 1 base at V and 8 bases at J, with 12 bases in the middle. Germline CDR1 is SGHDT and CDR2 is YYEEEE. The length of the CDR3 is 14 residues. In nucleotides, the CDR3 is TGTGCCAGCAGCTTGCCAGGACAGCGGGAAAAACTGTTTTTT. Amino acids: CASSLPGQREKLFF.

The table lists this clonotype with a few counts. The chain employs TRBV7-8 and TRBJ2-6; weak D call: TRBD1 (6 bases). This CDR3 comprises 17 residues. Trimming removed 5 bases from V and 0 bases from J, with 14 bases in between. Germline-derived CDR1 and CDR2 are SGHVS and FQNEAQ. The CDR3 nucleotides are TGTGCCAGCAGCCAGGAGGTGGGGGCCTCTGGGGCCAACGTCCTGACTTTC. Its protein is CASSQEVGASGANVLTF.

On this clonotype itself: At one boundary the junction diverges from the germline segment, which might be a read error. This chain links TRBV12-3 or TRBV12-4 with TRBJ2-7; possibly TRBD1 for D (6 bases). The length of the CDR3 is 12 residues. The CDR3 bases are TGTGCCAACAGTCGGACAGACTACGAGCAGTACTTC. Protein product: CANSRTDYEQYF.

The genes are TRBV2 and TRBJ2-4, with D hard to call. V shed 1 base and J shed 0 bases, with 7 bases lying between them. This CDR3 region has 15 residues. CDR1 and CDR2 (germline): SNHLY, FYNNEI. The DNA of the CDR3 is TGTGCCAGCAGTGAAGGGTTCTTAGCCAAAAACATTCAGTACTTC. Residues: CASSEGFLAKNIQYF.

This clonotype has a handful of counts. The rearrangement uses TRBV7-8 and TRBJ2-5, with D possibly called TRBD1 or TRBD2 (5 bases each). V was pared by 2 bases and J by 5 bases, with 21 bases between. The CDR3 spans 17 residues. From germline, CDR1 is SGHVS and CDR2 FQNEAQ. The CDR3: CASSLNPGRRGGETQYF. Written as DNA, the CDR3 is TGTGCCAGCAGCTTAAACCCGGGACGAAGGGGTGGCGAGACCCAGTACTTC. Full variable domain (remainder filled in from reference TRBV7-8 and TRBJ2-5): GAGVSQSPRYKVAKRGQDVALRCDPISGHVSLFWYQQALGQGPEFLTYFQNEAQLDKSGLPSDRFFAERPEGSVSTLKIQRTQQEDSAVYLCASSLNPGRRGGETQYFGPGTRLLVL.

As concerns this clonotype: A much larger clonotype is one base distant, so this may be a read error. The chain recombines TRBV5-1 with TRBJ2-1, with 8 positions matching TRBD2. Germline V CDR1 and CDR2: SGHRS, YFSETQ. The trim removed 0 bases at V and 8 bases at J, leaving 13 bases unmatched. CDR3 length: 17 residues. CDR3 region: CASSLDRTSRKNDEQFF. DNA of the CDR3: TGCGCCAGCAGCTTGGATAGGACTAGCAGGAAAAACGATGAGCAGTTCTTC.

V usage is TRBV29-1 and J usage is TRBJ2-1; 10 bases fit TRBD2. Trimming took 5 bases from V and 9 from J; bases not matched to a gene: 10. This CDR3 region has 14 residues. CDR1 and CDR2 (germline): SQVTM, ANQGSEA. The CDR3 protein is CSVKAGGGPSEQFF. The CDR3 DNA is TGCAGCGTTAAAGCGGGAGGGGGTCCCTCTGAGCAGTTCTTC.

The V call is TRBV14, the J call TRBJ2-1; 8 positions agree with TRBD2. Trimming at V came to 4 bases and at J to 8 bases, leaving 16 bases not matched to a gene. Germline V lookup: CDR1 SGHDN, CDR2 FVKESK. The CDR3 sequence is 17 residues long. CDR3 amino acids: CASSPEFTGTRLHEQFF. The CDR3 DNA follows: TGTGCCAGCAGCCCAGAATTTACCGGGACTAGATTACATGAGCAGTTCTTC.

The chain couples TRBV10-3 to TRBJ2-1, with 7 bases matching TRBD1. CDR3 size: 16 residues. The germline V gene has CDR1 ENHRY and CDR2 SYGVKD. The V segment lost 6 bases and the J segment 2 bases; nucleotides outside the gene matches: 10. The CDR3: CAIRSAGQVAYNEQFF. The CDR3 DNA is TGTGCCATCAGGTCCGCCGGACAGGTTGCCTACAATGAGCAGTTCTTC.

This sequence joins TRBV28 and TRBJ1-5; a possible D gene is TRBD1 (5 bases). V shed 3 bases and J shed 4 bases, with 13 bases lying between them. CDR3 length: 15 amino acids. Germline V lookup: CDR1 MDHEN, CDR2 SYDVKM. CDR3 amino acids: CASSFVQGPNQPQHF. CDR3 nucleotide sequence: TGTGCCAGCAGTTTTGTCCAGGGACCAAATCAGCCCCAGCATTTT.

V is TRBV12-3 or TRBV12-4 and J is TRBJ1-6, with D possibly being TRBD1 (6 bases). V lost 3 bases, J lost 9 bases, and 12 bases lay in between. The CDR3 sequence is 14 residues long. CDR3 protein: CASSLGDTVSPLHF. The CDR3 DNA reads as TGTGCCAGCAGTTTGGGGGACACGGTTTCACCCCTCCACTTT.

The table lists this clonotype with a few counts. The chain combines TRBV20-1 with TRBJ2-1, with 15 bases that match TRBD2. This CDR3 contains 16 residues. The V gene's germline CDR1 is DFQATT and CDR2 SNEGSKA (reference sequence). With 6 bases clipped from V and 9 bases from J, the junction kept 12 bases outside the gene matches. This chain's CDR3 is CSALRTSGRAWGEQFF. CDR3 DNA: TGCAGTGCCCTGAGGACTAGCGGGAGGGCTTGGGGTGAGCAGTTCTTC.

This chain joins TRBV5-1 and TRBJ1-2; TRBD1 aligns across 8 bases. J was trimmed by 6 bases and V by 1 base; bases with no gene match: 14. Germline CDR1 and CDR2: SGHRS and YFSETQ. This CDR3 is 17 amino acids long. The DNA for the CDR3 is TGCGCCAGCAGCTTGATCGGGCAGGGGGCTGAAGTCCATGGCTACACCTTC. It is translated as CASSLIGQGAEVHGYTF.

This chain's CDR3 is CASSPTGTADTQYF. CDR3 coding DNA: TGTGCCAGCAGCCCGACAGGGACAGCAGATACGCAGTATTTT. The rearrangement links TRBV4-2 to TRBJ2-3; 7 bases fit TRBD1. The trim removed 4 bases at V and 4 bases at J, leaving 5 bases unmatched. CDR1 and CDR2 from the germline V gene are LGHNA and YNFKEQ. The CDR3 is 14 residues long.